What follows are 9 T cell receptor beta chains derived from one specimen sequenced in a study of cytomegalovirus exposure and HLA in healthy donors. PCR employed 60 Vbeta and 13 Jbeta primers. Sequenced by immunoSEQ multiplex PCR; TCRdb stores in-frame clones only, minus some. This sample carries some 120,000 clones, around 72% of them seen once, and the ten largest clones take around 9.1%. The material sequenced was PBMCs. The receptor set was obtained from a woman between 50 and 59 years old in good health and CMV-seropositive.

This rearrangement joins TRBV7-3 to TRBJ2-1, with TRBD2 identical over 11 bases. CDR1 and CDR2 from the germline V gene are SGHTA and FQGTGA. This CDR3 is 15 amino acids long. Trimming cost V 5 bases and J 6 bases; bases outside gene matches: 6. The DNA of the CDR3 is TGTGCCAGCAGCCCATCCGGGACTAGCGGCAATGAGCAGTTCTTC. It translates to CASSPSGTSGNEQFF.

Note on this clone: The sample carries other DNA sequences with the same CDR3. The chain links TRBV9 to TRBJ2-5; 7 bases align to TRBD2. Unmatched junction bases numbered 4, after V lost 0 bases and J lost 5 bases. CDR3 length: 14 amino acids. Germline assignment: CDR1 SGDLS and CDR2 YYNGEE. As DNA, the CDR3 is TGTGCCAGCAGCGTAGCGGGAGGAGGGGAGACCCAGTACTTC. Protein sequence: CASSVAGGGETQYF.

V usage is TRBV7-9 and J usage is TRBJ2-3, with a tentative D call TRBD1 (6 bases). The CDR3 totals 15 residues. Between the trimmed V and J ends, which lost 1 base and 3 bases, there was a span of 11 bases. CDR1 and CDR2 from the germline V gene are SEHNR and FQNEAQ (reference sequence). DNA for the CDR3: TGTGCCAGCAGCTTAGATCAGGGGCCAACAGATACGCAGTATTTT. Translated, it gives CASSLDQGPTDTQYF. The variable domain in full, completed from reference TRBV7-9 and TRBJ2-3, reads DTGVSQNPRHKITKRGQNVTFRCDPISEHNRLYWYRQTLGQGPEFLTYFQNEAQLEKSRLLSDRFSAERPKGSFSTLEIQRTEQGDSAMYLCASSLDQGPTDTQYFGPGTRLTVL.

The rearrangement uses TRBV11-3 and TRBJ2-5; D is unresolved. Per germline, CDR1 SGHNT and CDR2 YENEEA. This CDR3 spans 15 amino acids. With 5 bases removed from V and 5 bases from J, the gap between germline ends came to 18 bases. The CDR3 DNA is TGTGCCAGCAGCATGGGCGTGCAGACCCGGGAGACCCAGTACTTC. Protein: CASSMGVQTRETQYF.

This clone turned up a few times. The chain recombines TRBV30 with TRBJ1-1; D may be TRBD1 (6 bases). The CDR3 consists of 11 residues. From germline, CDR1 is GTSNPN and CDR2 SVGIG (reference sequence). V gave up 5 bases and J gave up 7 bases, with 11 bases separating them. CDR3: CAWDGTNEAFF. Here the CDR3 DNA reads TGTGCCTGGGATGGGACAAATGAAGCTTTCTTT.

This clone was seen a few times. V is TRBV7-9 and J is TRBJ2-2; 7 nucleotides agree with TRBD1. Per germline, CDR1 SEHNR and CDR2 FQNEAQ (reference sequence). CDR3 length: 17 residues. J lost 5 bases, V lost 3 bases, and 12 bases had no gene match. CDR3 coding DNA: TGTGCCAGCAGCTTTGAGACAGGGACGTACGCGACCGGGGAGCTGTTTTTT. Its translation is CASSFETGTYATGELFF.

The J gene is TRBJ2-1, the V gene TRBV19, with 13 bases identical to TRBD2. This CDR3 is 15 amino acids long. J was trimmed by 9 bases and V by 5 bases; bases with no gene match: 7. Germline CDR1 reads LNHDA; CDR2 reads SQIVND (reference sequence). DNA for the CDR3: TGTGCCAGTAGTTCCTGGACTAGCGGGAGCGGTGAGCAGTTCTTC. Translation gives CASSSWTSGSGEQFF.

The gene calls are TRBV7-8 and TRBJ2-2; perhaps TRBD2 as D (6 bases). The ends were cut back, 6 bases at V and 6 bases at J, with 11 bases in the middle. CDR1 and CDR2 (germline): SGHVS, FQNEAQ. The CDR3 has 13 residues. The CDR3 bases are TGTGCCAGCAGTCGTAGCGGTTCCGGGGAGCTGTTTTTT. Translated: CASSRSGSGELFF.

The CDR3 loop is CASRPGYNSNQPQHF. CDR3 nucleotide sequence: TGTGCCAGCAGACCCGGGTACAATAGCAATCAGCCCCAGCATTTT. The chain employs TRBV6-6 and TRBJ1-5; unclear D gene. This CDR3 spans 15 amino acids. Per germline, CDR1 MNHNY and CDR2 SVGAGI (reference sequence). Trimming took 6 bases from V and 0 from J, leaving 12 bases between them.